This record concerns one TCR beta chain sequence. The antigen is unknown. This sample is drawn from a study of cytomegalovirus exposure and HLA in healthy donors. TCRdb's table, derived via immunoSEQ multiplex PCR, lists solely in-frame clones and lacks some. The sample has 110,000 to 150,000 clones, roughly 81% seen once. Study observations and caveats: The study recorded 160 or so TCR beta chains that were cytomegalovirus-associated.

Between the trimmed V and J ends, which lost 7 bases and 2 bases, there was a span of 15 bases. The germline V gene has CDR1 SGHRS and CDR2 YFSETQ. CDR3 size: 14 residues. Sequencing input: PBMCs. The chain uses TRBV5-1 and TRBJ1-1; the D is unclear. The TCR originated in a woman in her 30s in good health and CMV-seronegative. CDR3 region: CASADPGGNTEAFF. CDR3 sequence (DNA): TGCGCCAGCGCCGATCCCGGAGGCAACACTGAAGCTTTCTTT.